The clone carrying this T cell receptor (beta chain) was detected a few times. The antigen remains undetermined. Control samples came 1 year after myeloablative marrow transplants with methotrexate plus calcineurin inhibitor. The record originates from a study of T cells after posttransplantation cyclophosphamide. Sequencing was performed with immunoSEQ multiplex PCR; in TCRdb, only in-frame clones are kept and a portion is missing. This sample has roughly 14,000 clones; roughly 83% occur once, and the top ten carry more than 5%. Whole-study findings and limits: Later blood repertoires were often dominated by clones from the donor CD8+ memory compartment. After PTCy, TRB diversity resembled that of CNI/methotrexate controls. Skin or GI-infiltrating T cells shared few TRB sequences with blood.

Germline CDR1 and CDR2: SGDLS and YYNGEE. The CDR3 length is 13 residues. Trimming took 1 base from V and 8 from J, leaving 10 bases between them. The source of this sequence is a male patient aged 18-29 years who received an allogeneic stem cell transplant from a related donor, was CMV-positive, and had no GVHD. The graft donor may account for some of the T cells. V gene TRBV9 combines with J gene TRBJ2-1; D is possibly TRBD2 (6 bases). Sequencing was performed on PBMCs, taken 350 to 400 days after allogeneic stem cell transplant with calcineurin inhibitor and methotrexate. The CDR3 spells CASSVRLVDEQFF. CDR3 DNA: TGTGCCAGCAGCGTAAGACTAGTAGATGAGCAGTTCTTC.